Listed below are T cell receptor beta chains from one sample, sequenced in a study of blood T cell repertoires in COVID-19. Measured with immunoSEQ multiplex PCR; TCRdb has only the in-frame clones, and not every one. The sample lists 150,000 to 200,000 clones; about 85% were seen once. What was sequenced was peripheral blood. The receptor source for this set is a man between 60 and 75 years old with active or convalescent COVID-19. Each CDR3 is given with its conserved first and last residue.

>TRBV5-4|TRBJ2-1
CASSTPGQGNNEQFF
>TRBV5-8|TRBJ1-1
CASSFLPGQGQAFF
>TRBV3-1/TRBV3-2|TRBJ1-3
CASSSRDRGHTIYF
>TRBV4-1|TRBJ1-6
CASRDPLGQGSPLHF
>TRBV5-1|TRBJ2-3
CASSLADRETDTQYF
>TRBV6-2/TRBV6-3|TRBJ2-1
CASSYSKQASYNEQFF
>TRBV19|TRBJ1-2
CASIRDRGLGNYGYTF
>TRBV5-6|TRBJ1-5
CASSTTTGGEQPQHF
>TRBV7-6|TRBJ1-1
CASSLTTKQGATEAFF
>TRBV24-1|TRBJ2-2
CATSDLRLAGGNTGELFF
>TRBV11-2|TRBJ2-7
CASSLERTSGEQYF
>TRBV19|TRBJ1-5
CASSTQGFRGNQPQHF
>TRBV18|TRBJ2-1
CASSPNRGNSYNEQFF
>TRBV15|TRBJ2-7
CATSREPATNYEQYF
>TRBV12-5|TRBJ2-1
CASGRTLPGGQFF
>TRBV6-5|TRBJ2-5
CASTPRAGVRETQYF
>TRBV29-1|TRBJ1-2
CSVADDRVGGGYTF
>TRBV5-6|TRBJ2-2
CASSYPSGSTGELFF
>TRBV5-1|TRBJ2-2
CASSPRTSKVGPGELFF
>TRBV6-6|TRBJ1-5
CASNPDIYSNQPQHF
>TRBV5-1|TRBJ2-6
CASSSTTGASGANVLTF
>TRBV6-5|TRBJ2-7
CASMELEGYEQYF
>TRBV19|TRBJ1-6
CASSMSGGTVSNSPLHF
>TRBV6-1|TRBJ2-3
CASSEAAGTDTQYF
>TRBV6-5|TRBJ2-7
CASTIGTSGFYEQYF
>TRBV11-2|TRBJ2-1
CASSFLAGGMIEQFF
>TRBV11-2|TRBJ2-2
CASSLLHGTGDTGELFF
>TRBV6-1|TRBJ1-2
CASSESGGHYGYTF
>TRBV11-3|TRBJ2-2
CASSLEVAGGTRNTGELFF
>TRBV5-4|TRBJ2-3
CASSSRQGSTDTQYF
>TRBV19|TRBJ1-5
CASADRGNQPQHF
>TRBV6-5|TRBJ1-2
CASRAGQGYGYTF
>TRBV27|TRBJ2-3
CASSPGQSSTDTQYF
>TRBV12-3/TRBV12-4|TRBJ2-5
CASSLMGRETQYF
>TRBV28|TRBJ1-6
CASFSSSYNSPLHF
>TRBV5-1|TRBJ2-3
CASGTGAPEDTQYF
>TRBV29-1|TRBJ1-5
CSAGQSSNQPQHF
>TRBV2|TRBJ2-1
CASSEQAGIYNEQFF
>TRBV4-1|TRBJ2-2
CASSPSRGGPIGELFF
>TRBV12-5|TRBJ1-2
CASAPGGGYGYTF
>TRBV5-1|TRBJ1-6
CASSQGDRSDVTPLTLHF
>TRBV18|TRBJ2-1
CASSLDRGRVNEQFF
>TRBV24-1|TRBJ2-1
CATSDFYSGNEQFF
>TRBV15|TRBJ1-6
CATSRVLAPGSPLHF
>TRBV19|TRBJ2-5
CASSIGGPVETQYF
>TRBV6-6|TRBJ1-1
CASSYARETAFF
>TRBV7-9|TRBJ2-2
CASSHGVGLAVYTGELFF